Shown below are 25 T cell receptor beta chains from a single sample sequenced in a study of blood T cells in healthy people across ages. Next came a second PCR, run for about 6 to 12 cycles, which used a sample-barcoded 5' primer along with a J-beta primer mix. MiXCR was run by TCRdb on the 5' RACE reads, yielding one entry per CDR3 protein. The table has 1.4 million to 1.5 million distinct CDR3 sequences, around 39% seen once. Material for sequencing was blood. All receptors come from a woman between 18 and 29 years old in good health.

This chain joins TRBV27 and TRBJ1-5; 10 bases are shared with TRBD1. V dropped 6 bases and J dropped 4; count of bases not matched to a gene: 6. This CDR3 contains 15 residues. Looked up from germline, CDR1 is MNHEY and CDR2 is SMNVEV (reference sequence). CDR3 region: CASSPGTGVNQPQHF. For the CDR3, the DNA is TGTGCCAGCAGCCCCGGGACAGGGGTAAATCAGCCCCAGCATTTT.

This clonotype occurred a few times. The chain employs TRBV7-2 and TRBJ1-1; D might be TRBD1 (5 bases). V was clipped by 5 bases and J by 1 base, with 11 bases between them. The CDR3 is made up of 14 amino acids. Per the germline V gene, CDR1 is SGHTA and CDR2 is FQGNSA. The CDR3 bases are TGTGCCAGCAGCGTCCGGGACTGGAACACTGAAGCTTTCTTT. Translation: CASSVRDWNTEAFF.

This clonotype was recorded a few times. The J gene is TRBJ2-1, the V gene TRBV7-2; the D gene could be TRBD1 or TRBD2 (6 bases each). Germline assignment: CDR1 SGHTA and CDR2 FQGNSA. The CDR3 is made up of 15 amino acids. Deletions cut 6 bases from V and 7 bases from J, with 19 bases between. The CDR3 DNA sequence: TGTGCCAGCAGTATAATAGGAGGGGGTCCGAATGAGCAGTTCTTC. Protein product: CASSIIGGGPNEQFF. Full variable domain (outside the CDR3, taken from reference TRBV7-2 and TRBJ2-1): GAGVSQSPSNKVTEKGKDVELRCDPISGHTALYWYRQSLGQGLEFLIYFQGNSAPDKSGLPSDRFSAERTGGSVSTLTIQRTQQEDSAVYLCASSIIGGGPNEQFFGPGTRLTVL.

The V and J genes are TRBV25-1 and TRBJ1-4, with 9 bases identical to TRBD1. The CDR3 totals 16 residues. J gave up 0 bases and V 3 bases, and 2 bases lay outside the gene matches. The germline CDR1 and CDR2 sequences are MGHDK and SYGVNS. The CDR3 DNA follows: TGTGCCAGCAGTGAGGGACAGGGAGCAACTAATGAAAAACTGTTTTTT. Its protein product is CASSEGQGATNEKLFF.

This clonotype was found a few times. This chain connects TRBV10-3 to TRBJ2-1; a possible D gene is TRBD1 (5 bases). Germline loops: CDR1 ENHRY, CDR2 SYGVKD. The ends were cut back, 2 bases at V and 4 bases at J, with 18 bases in the middle. CDR3 length equals 17 residues. CDR3 DNA: TGTGCCATCAGTGAGCAGAAACAGGCAACACCGTACAATGAGCAGTTCTTC. Protein sequence: CAISEQKQATPYNEQFF.

As to this clonotype: Relative to the germline gene, one junction end is altered; a read error may explain this. The rearrangement uses TRBV12-3 or TRBV12-4 and TRBJ1-2, with D possibly TRBD1 on 5 matching bases. The CDR3 is 15 residues long. CDR3 sequence: CAGSFLLAAGVGYTF. The CDR3, as DNA: TGCGCCGGCAGTTTTCTTTTGGCTGCGGGGGTAGGCTACACCTTC.

This clonotype was counted only a few times. The V call is TRBV6-5, the J call TRBJ2-7; 7 nucleotides match TRBD1. Germline loops: CDR1 MNHEY, CDR2 SVGAGI. The V gene end was trimmed by 2 bases and the J gene end by 4 bases; junction bases not matched to a gene: 8. The CDR3 covers 15 residues. The CDR3 coding sequence is TGTGCCAGCAGTTACGTGACAGGGAGATGGTACGAGCAGTACTTC. The encoded protein is CASSYVTGRWYEQYF.

For this clonotype: Since a much larger clone is just one base distant, this may be a read error. V gene TRBV9 combines with J gene TRBJ2-7, with D hard to call. From germline, CDR1 is SGDLS and CDR2 YYNGEE. Trimming cost V 0 bases and J 7 bases, with 8 bases left between them. The length of the CDR3 is 12 residues. CDR3 bases: TGTGCCAGCAGCGTAGAATACAATGAGCAGTACTTC. The encoded protein is CASSVEYNEQYF.

The rearrangement links TRBV20-1 to TRBJ2-7; D is possibly TRBD1 (6 bases). The germline CDR1 and CDR2 sequences are DFQATT and SNEGSKA (reference sequence). CDR3 length: 11 amino acids. The V end lost 5 bases, the J end lost 5 bases, and 10 bases lay between the germline ends. The CDR3 DNA follows: TGCAGTGCTCGGACAGTCAACGAGCAGTACTTC. This codes for CSARTVNEQYF.

The chain employs TRBV6-1 and TRBJ2-2; no reliable D call. V dropped 1 base and J dropped 5 bases, with 8 bases sitting between them. The V gene's germline CDR1 is MNHNS and CDR2 SASEGT. This CDR3 has 14 amino acids. CDR3 residues: CASSEGSITGELFF. In DNA, the CDR3 is TGTGCCAGCAGTGAAGGCTCGATAACCGGGGAGCTGTTTTTT.

The rearrangement joins TRBV18 to TRBJ2-7; a weak D match, TRBD1 (5 bases). Looked up from germline, CDR1 is KGHSH and CDR2 is LQKENI. The V and J ends lost 2 bases and 2 bases respectively, with 13 bases between them. This CDR3 has 15 amino acids. The DNA of the CDR3 is TGTGCCAGCTCACCAAGGAGTCAGGGTACCTACGAGCAGTACTTC. Translation gives CASSPRSQGTYEQYF.

This clonotype was counted many times. Given a much more abundant clone one base away, this may be a read error. The CDR3 sequence: CASSVKGKDYGYTF. The CDR3 nucleotides read TGTGCCAGCAGTGTAAAGGGGAAGGACTATGGCTACACCTTC. The V and J genes are TRBV27 and TRBJ1-2, with a tentative D call TRBD1 (5 bases). Trimming cost V 5 bases and J 3 bases, with 13 bases left between them. CDR1 and CDR2 from the germline V gene are MNHEY and SMNVEV (reference sequence). CDR3 length: 14 amino acids.

There are a few counts of this clonotype. V usage is TRBV28 and J usage is TRBJ1-5; D possibly corresponds to TRBD1 (6 bases). From germline, CDR1 is MDHEN and CDR2 SYDVKM. Trimming removed 10 bases at V and 7 bases at J, with 8 bases between. CDR3 size: 10 residues. CDR3: CATQGQPQHF. The CDR3 DNA follows: TGTGCCACTCAGGGGCAGCCCCAGCATTTT.

Of note for this clonotype: The junction differs from germline at one of its ends, possibly a read error. CDR3 region: CAGSPTGRSHSPLHF. CDR3 DNA: TGTGCCGGCAGTCCCACAGGGAGATCGCATTCACCCCTCCACTTT. The gene calls are TRBV12-3 or TRBV12-4 and TRBJ1-6; D may be TRBD1 (6 bases). The CDR3 sequence is 15 residues long.

This clonotype showed up just a few times. DNA of the CDR3: TGTGCCAGCGTGGGACCTCTTGGAGAGCAGTACTTC. Its translation is CASVGPLGEQYF. This chain links TRBV4-2 with TRBJ2-7, with D perhaps being TRBD1 or TRBD2 (5 bases each). CDR1 and CDR2 (germline): LGHNA, YNFKEQ. This CDR3 contains 12 residues. Trimming shortened V by 8 bases and J by 7 bases, and 15 bases separated the two germline ends.

This clonotype occurred a few times. The rearrangement joins TRBV20-1 to TRBJ2-5, with 8 bases matching TRBD2. The J call is uncertain, as TRBJ2-7 better fits the DNA end. CDR3 size: 14 residues. CDR1 is DFQATT and CDR2 is SNEGSKA in the germline V gene (reference sequence). CDR3: CSAHIGGARGEQYF. The CDR3 coding sequence is TGCAGTGCCCACATCGGGGGGGCCCGCGGCGAGCAGTACTTC.

The rearrangement links TRBV4-2 to TRBJ2-1; 10 bases are a match to TRBD2. This CDR3 has 18 residues. The germline CDR1 and CDR2 sequences are LGHNA and YNFKEQ. The ends lost 11 bases at V and 3 bases at J; junction bases unmatched: 19. For the CDR3, the DNA is TGTGCCGGCCCAATCGGGCTAGCGGGAGACTACAACTACAATGAGCAGTTCTTC. This codes for CAGPIGLAGDYNYNEQFF.

The rearrangement links TRBV2 to TRBJ2-7; 7 nucleotides match TRBD1. The CDR3 spans 12 residues. V shed 11 bases and J 6 bases; nucleotides not matched to a gene: 10. Germline V gene lookup returns CDR1 SNHLY and CDR2 FYNNEI. In nucleotides, the CDR3 is TGTGCCGGGGGATCTGGGACAGTCGAGCAGTACTTC. It yields the protein CAGGSGTVEQYF.

This rearrangement joins TRBV18 to TRBJ2-5; the D gene is possibly TRBD1 (6 bases). CDR1 KGHSH and CDR2 LQKENI come from the germline V gene. The CDR3 runs 14 residues. The germline V and J ends were trimmed by 4 bases and 11 bases, with 20 bases remaining between them. The CDR3 sequence: CASSLTGQPFEQYF. The DNA for the CDR3 is TGTGCCAGCTCACTTACCGGACAGCCCTTTGAGCAGTACTTC.

This chain links TRBV7-6 with TRBJ2-7, with TRBD2 identical over 11 bases. The assigned J gene may be wrong: the sequence end matches TRBJ2-5 better. The CDR3 spans 16 residues. CDR1 SGHVS and CDR2 FNYEAQ come from the germline V gene. The CDR3 sequence: CASSFSGGEFGETQYF. The CDR3 DNA reads TGTGCCAGCAGCTTTAGCGGGGGGGAGTTTGGAGAGACCCAGTACTTC.

This chain joins TRBV25-1 and TRBJ1-2, with D tentatively TRBD1 (5 bases). There are 14 residues in the CDR3. V lost 1 base and J 6 bases, leaving 12 bases between the germline ends. Germline V gene data show CDR1 as MGHDK and CDR2 as SYGVNS. The CDR3 DNA reads TGTGCCAGCAGTGAATCGGGGGGAAAGGATGGCTACACCTTC. It translates to CASSESGGKDGYTF.

This sequence joins TRBV14 and TRBJ1-2, with 9 bases aligning to TRBD1. This CDR3 is built from 14 residues. V trimming: 4 bases; J trimming: 6 bases; junction bases outside the gene matches: 6. CDR1 SGHDN and CDR2 FVKESK come from the germline V gene. CDR3 region: CASSRGTGNDGYTF. The CDR3 nucleotides read TGTGCCAGCAGCCGAGGGACAGGGAATGATGGCTACACCTTC.

The rearrangement joins TRBV5-1 to TRBJ2-1; the match to TRBD2 covers 16 bases. Germline values: CDR1 SGHRS, CDR2 YFSETQ. The CDR3 consists of 17 residues. The trim removed 3 bases at V and 8 bases at J, leaving 8 bases unmatched. The CDR3 is CASSSGLAGGPVDEQFF. The CDR3 DNA reads as TGCGCCAGCAGCTCGGGACTAGCGGGGGGGCCTGTCGATGAGCAGTTCTTC. Full variable domain (outside the CDR3, taken from reference TRBV5-1 and TRBJ2-1): KAGVTQTPRYLIKTRGQQVTLSCSPISGHRSVSWYQQTPGQGLQFLFEYFSETQRNKGNFPGRFSGRQFSNSRSEMNVSTLELGDSALYLCASSSGLAGGPVDEQFFGPGTRLTVL.

This clonotype showed up just a few times. This chain connects TRBV29-1 to TRBJ1-3; perhaps TRBD1 as D (5 bases). Germline assignment: CDR1 SQVTM and CDR2 ANQGSEA. This CDR3 is 13 amino acids long. V was shortened by 7 bases and J by 0 bases, with 10 bases between the two germline ends. The CDR3 region is CSAEGTSGNTIYF. The CDR3 nucleotides are TGCAGCGCGGAGGGGACCTCTGGAAACACCATATATTTT.

This clonotype was observed many times. Germline is not matched at one junction end, which may reflect a read error. This chain uses TRBV7-3 with TRBJ2-3; D uncertain. CDR1 and CDR2 (germline): SGHTA, FQGTGA. The CDR3 sequence is 12 residues long. The CDR3 sequence: CASSLTADTQYF. CDR3 in DNA: TGCGCCAGCAGCCTAACAGCAGATACGCAGTATTTT.